This section outlines one T cell receptor (beta chain) sequence together with its context. V was pared by 3 bases and J by 1 base, with 6 bases of the junction left unmatched. The CDR3 spans 15 residues. CDR1 and CDR2 from the germline V gene are SGHNT and YYREEE (reference sequence). The data originate from a study of blood T cell repertoires in COVID-19. Background on the study: The samples span acute and convalescent COVID-19 from the United States, Italy and Spain. Nucleic acid was either cDNA or gDNA, and it came from T cells, B-cell-depleted T cells, or PBMCs.

In assigning cohorts, the study relied on participant-reported clinical history. In the original analysis: Scientists estimated how many nucleated cells there were by amplifying reference gene primers. The data were produced by immunoSEQ multiplex PCR, yet TCRdb's version contains in-frame clones alone and is incomplete. D and trimming come from the DNA, and the V and J calls and clone size come from that table. The table lists hundreds of thousands of clones, nearly 90% of them singletons. The chain combines TRBV5-4 with TRBJ2-5; 7 bases map to TRBD1. The sequence came from a young woman with acute COVID-19. Source material: PBMCs or T cells enriched from blood (not recorded which). DNA for the CDR3: TGTGCCAGCAGCTGGAGACAGGGAACCCAAGAGACCCAGTACTTC. It specifies CASSWRQGTQETQYF.